The present T cell receptor beta chain was sequenced within a study of blood T cell repertoires in COVID-19. Study-wide context: Spain, Italy and the United States supplied samples that represented acute and convalescent COVID-19. The analysed material was cDNA or gDNA that came from T cells, B-cell-depleted T cells, or PBMCs.

Original processing notes: Estimation of nucleated cell counts was performed using reference gene primer amplification. Profiling relied on immunoSEQ multiplex PCR, and the TCRdb table lists in-frame clones only, not all of them. The V and J calls and clone size are taken from that table; D and trimming were inferred from the DNA. The sample yields roughly 60,000 clones, 75% to 85% seen once. This CDR3 contains 15 residues. Germline CDR1 and CDR2: MRHNA and SNTAGT. Trimming shortened V by 5 bases and J by 5 bases, and 15 bases separated the two germline ends. The chain joins TRBV6-4 to TRBJ2-2, with D possibly matching TRBD1 (6 bases). Sequenced sample: peripheral blood. The sequence was collected from a human donor in a cohort sampled during active COVID-19. CDR3 nucleotides: TGTGCCAGCAGTCCTAGGGGGTCTTGGACCGGGGAGCTGTTTTTT. This gives the protein CASSPRGSWTGELFF.